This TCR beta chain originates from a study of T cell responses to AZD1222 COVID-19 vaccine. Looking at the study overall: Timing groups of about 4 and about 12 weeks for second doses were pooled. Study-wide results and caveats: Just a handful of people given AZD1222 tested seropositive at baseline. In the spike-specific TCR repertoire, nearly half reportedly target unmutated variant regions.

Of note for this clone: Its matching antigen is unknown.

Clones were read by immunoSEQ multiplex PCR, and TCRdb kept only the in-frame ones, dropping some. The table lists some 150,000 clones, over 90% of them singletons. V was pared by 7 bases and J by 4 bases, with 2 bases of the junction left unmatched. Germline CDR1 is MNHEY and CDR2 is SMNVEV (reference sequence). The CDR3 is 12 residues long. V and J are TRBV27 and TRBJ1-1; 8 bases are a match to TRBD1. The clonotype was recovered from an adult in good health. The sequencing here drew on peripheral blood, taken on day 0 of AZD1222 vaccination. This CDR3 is CASIRGPTEAFF. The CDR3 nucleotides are TGTGCCAGCATCAGGGGGCCCACTGAAGCTTTCTTT.